This TCR beta chain was obtained from a study of post-analysis software for immune sequencing data. The study, taken as a whole, reports: Patients had higher frequencies than controls of roughly five TRBV segments, including TRBV5-6, TRBV5-1 and TRBV20-1. The study found significantly lower normalized Chao1 diversity in multiple sclerosis patients than in controls.

Germline loops: CDR1 MNHEY, CDR2 SVGEGT. The germline V and J ends were trimmed by 0 bases and 0 bases, with 11 bases remaining between them. CDR3 length: 16 amino acids. Presence of unique molecular identifiers characterized the TCR beta cDNA libraries. Around 450,000 cDNA molecules were recovered from an input of roughly 0.85 to 10 million T cells. TCRdb ran MiXCR on the PCR reads and lists one entry per CDR3 protein. The table has 350,000 to 500,000 distinct CDR3 sequences, approximately 39% seen once. To note about this clonotype: Its antigen is as yet unknown.

The sequenced material came from blood. This clonotype was sampled from a girl between 2 and 10 years old with multiple sclerosis. The genes are TRBV6-2 or TRBV6-3 and TRBJ1-1; unclear D gene. CDR3 in DNA: TGTGCCAGCAGTTACTCGTCTATCCAGATGAACACTGAAGCTTTCTTT. It translates to CASSYSSIQMNTEAFF.